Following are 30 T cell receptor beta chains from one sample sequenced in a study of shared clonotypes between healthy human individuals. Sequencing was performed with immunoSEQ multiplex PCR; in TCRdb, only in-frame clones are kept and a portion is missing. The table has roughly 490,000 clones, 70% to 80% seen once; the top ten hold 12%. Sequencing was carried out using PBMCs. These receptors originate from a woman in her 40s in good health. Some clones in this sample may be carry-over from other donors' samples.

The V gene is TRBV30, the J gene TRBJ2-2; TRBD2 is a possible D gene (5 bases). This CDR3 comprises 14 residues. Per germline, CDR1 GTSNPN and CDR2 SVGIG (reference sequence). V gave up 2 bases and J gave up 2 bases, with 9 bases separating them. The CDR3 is CAWSPGTNTGELFF. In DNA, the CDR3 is TGTGCCTGGAGTCCGGGAACAAACACCGGGGAGCTGTTTTTT.

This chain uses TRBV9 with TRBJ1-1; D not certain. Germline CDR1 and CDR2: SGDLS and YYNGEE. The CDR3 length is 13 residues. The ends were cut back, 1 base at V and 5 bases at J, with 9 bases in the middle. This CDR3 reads CASSVSGGTEAFF. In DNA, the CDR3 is TGTGCCAGCAGCGTATCGGGAGGTACTGAAGCTTTCTTT.

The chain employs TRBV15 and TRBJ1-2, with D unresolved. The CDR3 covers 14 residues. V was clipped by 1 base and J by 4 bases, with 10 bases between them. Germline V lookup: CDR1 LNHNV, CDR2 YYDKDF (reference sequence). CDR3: CATSRAGPFYGYTF. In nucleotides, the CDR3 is TGTGCCACCAGCAGAGCCGGGCCGTTCTATGGCTACACCTTC.

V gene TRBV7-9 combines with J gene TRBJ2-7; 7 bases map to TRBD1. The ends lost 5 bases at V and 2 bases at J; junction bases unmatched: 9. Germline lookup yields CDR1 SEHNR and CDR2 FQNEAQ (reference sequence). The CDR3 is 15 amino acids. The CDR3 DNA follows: TGTGCCAGCAGCCCCGAGACAGGGTTCGCCTACGAGCAGTACTTC. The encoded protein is CASSPETGFAYEQYF.

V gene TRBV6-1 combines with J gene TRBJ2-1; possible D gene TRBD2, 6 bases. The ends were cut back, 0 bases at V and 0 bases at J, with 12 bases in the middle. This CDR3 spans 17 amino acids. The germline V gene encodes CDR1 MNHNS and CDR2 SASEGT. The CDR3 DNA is TGTGCCAGCAGTGAAGCGGTGGGAGGAGACTCCTACAATGAGCAGTTCTTC. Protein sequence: CASSEAVGGDSYNEQFF.

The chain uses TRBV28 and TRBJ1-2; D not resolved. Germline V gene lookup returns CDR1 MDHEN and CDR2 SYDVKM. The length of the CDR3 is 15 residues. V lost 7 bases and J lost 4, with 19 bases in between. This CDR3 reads CASNPEGRLVYGYTF. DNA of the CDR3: TGTGCCAGCAACCCGGAGGGCCGGCTAGTCTATGGCTACACCTTC.

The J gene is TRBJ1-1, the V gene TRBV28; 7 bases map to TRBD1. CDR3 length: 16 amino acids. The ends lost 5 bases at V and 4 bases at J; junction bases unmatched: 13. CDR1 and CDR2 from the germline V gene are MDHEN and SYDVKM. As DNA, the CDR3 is TGTGCCAGCAGTGAGGTATGGGGGACAGAGGGCACTGAAGCTTTCTTT. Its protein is CASSEVWGTEGTEAFF.

The CDR3 nucleotides are TGTGCCAGCTCACCCACAGCCCAGGGCTCTGGAAACACCATATATTTT. It is translated as CASSPTAQGSGNTIYF. The rearrangement joins TRBV18 to TRBJ1-3; D perhaps matches TRBD1 (5 bases). Trimming took 3 bases from V and 0 from J, leaving 12 bases between them. Germline V gene lookup returns CDR1 KGHSH and CDR2 LQKENI. The CDR3 length is 16 residues. The full variable domain, its missing parts supplied by reference TRBV18 and TRBJ1-3, is NAGVMQNPRHLVRRRGQEARLRCSPMKGHSHVYWYRQLPEEGLKFMVYLQKENIIDESGMPKERFSAEFPKEGPSILRIQQVVRGDSAAYFCASSPTAQGSGNTIYFGEGSWLTVV.

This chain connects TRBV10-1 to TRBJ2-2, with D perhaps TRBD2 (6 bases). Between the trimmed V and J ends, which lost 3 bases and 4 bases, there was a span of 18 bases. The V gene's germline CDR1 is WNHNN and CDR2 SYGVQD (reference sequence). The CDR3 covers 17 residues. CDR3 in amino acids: CASSEWRDPSFTGELFF. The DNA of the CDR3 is TGCGCCAGCAGTGAATGGCGGGACCCCTCCTTCACCGGGGAGCTGTTTTTT.

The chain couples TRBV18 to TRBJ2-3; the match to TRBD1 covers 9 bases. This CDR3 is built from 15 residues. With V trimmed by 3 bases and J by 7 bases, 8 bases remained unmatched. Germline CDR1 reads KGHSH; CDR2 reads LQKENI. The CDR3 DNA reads TGTGCCAGCTCACCCAGACAGGGGGAAACGAATACGCAGTATTTT. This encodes CASSPRQGETNTQYF.

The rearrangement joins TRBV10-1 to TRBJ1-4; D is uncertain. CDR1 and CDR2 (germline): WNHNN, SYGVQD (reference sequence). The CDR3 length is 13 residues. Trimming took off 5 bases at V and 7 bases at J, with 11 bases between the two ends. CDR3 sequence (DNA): TGCGCCAGCAGTCGAGGGTTGGGTGAAAAACTGTTTTTT. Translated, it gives CASSRGLGEKLFF.

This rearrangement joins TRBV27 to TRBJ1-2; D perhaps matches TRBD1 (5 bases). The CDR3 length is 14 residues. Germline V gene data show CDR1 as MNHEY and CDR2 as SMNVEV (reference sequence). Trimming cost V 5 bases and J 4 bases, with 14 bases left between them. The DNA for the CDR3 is TGTGCCAGCAGTACAGGCCTTGGTGCCTATGGCTACACCTTC. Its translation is CASSTGLGAYGYTF.

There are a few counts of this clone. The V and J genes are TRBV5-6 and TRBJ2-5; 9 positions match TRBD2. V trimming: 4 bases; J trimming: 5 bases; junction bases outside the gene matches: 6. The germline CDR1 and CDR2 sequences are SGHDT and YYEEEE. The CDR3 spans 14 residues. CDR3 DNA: TGTGCCAGCAGCAAACTAGCGGGTGGGGAGACCCAGTACTTC. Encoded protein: CASSKLAGGETQYF.

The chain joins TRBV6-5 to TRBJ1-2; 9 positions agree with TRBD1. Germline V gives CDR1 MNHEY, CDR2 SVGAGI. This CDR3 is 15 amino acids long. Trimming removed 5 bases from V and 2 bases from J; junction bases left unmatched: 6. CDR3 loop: CASSAVQGANYGYTF. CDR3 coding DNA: TGTGCCAGCAGTGCCGTACAGGGGGCAAACTATGGCTACACCTTC.

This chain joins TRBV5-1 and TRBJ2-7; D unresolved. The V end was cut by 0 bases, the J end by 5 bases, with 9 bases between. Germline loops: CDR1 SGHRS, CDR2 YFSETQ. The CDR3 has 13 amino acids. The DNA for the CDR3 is TGCGCCAGCAGCTTGGTGAGCATCAACGAGCAGTACTTC. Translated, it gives CASSLVSINEQYF.

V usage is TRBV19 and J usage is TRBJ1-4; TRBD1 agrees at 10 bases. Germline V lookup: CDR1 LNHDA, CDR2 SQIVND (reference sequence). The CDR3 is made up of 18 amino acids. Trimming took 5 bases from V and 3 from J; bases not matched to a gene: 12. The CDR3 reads CASSPGTGVVEANEKLFF. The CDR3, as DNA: TGTGCCAGTAGTCCCGGGACAGGGGTTGTTGAGGCTAATGAAAAACTGTTTTTT.

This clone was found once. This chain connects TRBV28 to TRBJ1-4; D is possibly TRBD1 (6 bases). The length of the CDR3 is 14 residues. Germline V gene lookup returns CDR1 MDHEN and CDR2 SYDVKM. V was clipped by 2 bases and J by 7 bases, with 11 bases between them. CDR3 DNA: TGTGCCAGCAGTTTAGGGGGCTTTGGTGAAAAACTGTTTTTT. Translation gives CASSLGGFGEKLFF.

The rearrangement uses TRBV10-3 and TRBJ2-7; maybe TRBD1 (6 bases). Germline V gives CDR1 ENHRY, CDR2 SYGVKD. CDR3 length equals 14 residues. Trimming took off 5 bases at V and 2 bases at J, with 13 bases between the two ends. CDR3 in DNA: TGTGCCATCAGTCCCGGGACACCTCCCTACGAGCAGTACTTC. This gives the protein CAISPGTPPYEQYF.

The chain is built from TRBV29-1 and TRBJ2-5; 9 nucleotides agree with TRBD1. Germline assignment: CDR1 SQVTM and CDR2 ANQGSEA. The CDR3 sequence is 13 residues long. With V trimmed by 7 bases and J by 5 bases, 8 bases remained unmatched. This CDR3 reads CSGSTGGQETQYF. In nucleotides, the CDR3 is TGCAGCGGGTCAACAGGGGGCCAGGAGACCCAGTACTTC.

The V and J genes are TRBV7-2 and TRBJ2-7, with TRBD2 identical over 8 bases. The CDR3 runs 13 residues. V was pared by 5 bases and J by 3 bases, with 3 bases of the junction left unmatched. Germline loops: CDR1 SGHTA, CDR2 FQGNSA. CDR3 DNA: TGTGCCAGCAGCCGGACTAGCAGCTACGAGCAGTACTTC. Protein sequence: CASSRTSSYEQYF.

The CDR3 nucleotides are TGTGCCAGCAGTAGAGGGAATCGGAACACCGGGGAGCTGTTTTTT. Encoded protein: CASSRGNRNTGELFF. The rearrangement links TRBV27 to TRBJ2-2; tentatively, D is TRBD2 (5 bases). Trimming removed 5 bases at V and 1 base at J, with 11 bases between. The germline CDR1 and CDR2 sequences are MNHEY and SMNVEV (reference sequence). This CDR3 comprises 15 residues.

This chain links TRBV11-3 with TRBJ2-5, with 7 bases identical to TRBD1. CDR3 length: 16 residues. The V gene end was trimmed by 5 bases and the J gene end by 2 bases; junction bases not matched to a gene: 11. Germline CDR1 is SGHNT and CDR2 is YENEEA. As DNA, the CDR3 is TGTGCCAGCAGCACCACAGGGGTGGGGCCTCAAGAGACCCAGTACTTC. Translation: CASSTTGVGPQETQYF.

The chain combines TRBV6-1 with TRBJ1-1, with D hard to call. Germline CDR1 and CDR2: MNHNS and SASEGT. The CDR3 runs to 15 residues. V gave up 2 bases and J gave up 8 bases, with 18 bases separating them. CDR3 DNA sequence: TGTGCCAGCAGTGAATCCGCCGGAATCGAGTTAGAAGCTTTCTTT. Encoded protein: CASSESAGIELEAFF.

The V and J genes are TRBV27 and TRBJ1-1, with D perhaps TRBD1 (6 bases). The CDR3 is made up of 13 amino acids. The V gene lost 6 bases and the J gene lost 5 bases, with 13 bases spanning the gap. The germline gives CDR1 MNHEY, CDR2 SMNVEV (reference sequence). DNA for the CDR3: TGTGCCAGCAGAATTCTCAGGGGAACTGAAGCTTTCTTT. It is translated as CASRILRGTEAFF.

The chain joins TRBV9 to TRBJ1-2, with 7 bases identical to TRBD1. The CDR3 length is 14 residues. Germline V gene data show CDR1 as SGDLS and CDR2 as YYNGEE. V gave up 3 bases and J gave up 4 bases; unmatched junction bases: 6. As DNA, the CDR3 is TGTGCCAGCAGCGCCACAGGGGACGCCTATGGCTACACCTTC. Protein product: CASSATGDAYGYTF.

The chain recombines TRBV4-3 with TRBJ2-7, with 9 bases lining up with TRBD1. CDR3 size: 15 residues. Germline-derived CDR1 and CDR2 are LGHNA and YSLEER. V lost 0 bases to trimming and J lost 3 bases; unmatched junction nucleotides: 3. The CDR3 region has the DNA TGCGCCAGCAGCCAAGATACGGGACAGGGCTACGAGCAGTACTTC. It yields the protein CASSQDTGQGYEQYF.

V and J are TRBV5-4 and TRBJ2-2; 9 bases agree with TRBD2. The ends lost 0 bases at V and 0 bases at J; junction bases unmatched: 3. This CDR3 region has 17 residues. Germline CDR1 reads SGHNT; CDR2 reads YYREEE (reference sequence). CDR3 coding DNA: TGTGCCAGCAGCTTGGGACTAGCGGCCTCGAACACCGGGGAGCTGTTTTTT. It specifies CASSLGLAASNTGELFF. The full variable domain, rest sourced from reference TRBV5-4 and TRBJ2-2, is ETGVTQSPTHLIKTRGQQVTLRCSSQSGHNTVSWYQQALGQGPQFIFQYYREEENGRGNFPPRFSGLQFPNYSSELNVNALELDDSALYLCASSLGLAASNTGELFFGEGSRLTVL.

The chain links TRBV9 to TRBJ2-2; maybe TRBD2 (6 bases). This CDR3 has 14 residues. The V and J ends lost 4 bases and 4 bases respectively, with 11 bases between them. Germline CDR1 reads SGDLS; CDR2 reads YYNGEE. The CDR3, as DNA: TGTGCCAGCAGCCAGGGACTCCTCACCGGGGAGCTGTTTTTT. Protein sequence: CASSQGLLTGELFF.

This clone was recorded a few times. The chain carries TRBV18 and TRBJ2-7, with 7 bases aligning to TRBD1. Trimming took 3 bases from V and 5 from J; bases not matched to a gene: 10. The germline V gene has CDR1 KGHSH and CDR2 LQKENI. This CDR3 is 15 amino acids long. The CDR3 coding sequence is TGTGCCAGCTCACCCCGGGACAGCAGCCGGGACGAGCAGTACTTC. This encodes CASSPRDSSRDEQYF.

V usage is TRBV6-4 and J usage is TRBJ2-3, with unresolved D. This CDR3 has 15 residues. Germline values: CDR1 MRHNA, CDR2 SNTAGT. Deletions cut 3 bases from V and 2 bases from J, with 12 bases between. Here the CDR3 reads CASSDGTTHTDTQYF. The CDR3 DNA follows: TGTGCCAGCAGTGATGGTACTACGCACACAGATACGCAGTATTTT.